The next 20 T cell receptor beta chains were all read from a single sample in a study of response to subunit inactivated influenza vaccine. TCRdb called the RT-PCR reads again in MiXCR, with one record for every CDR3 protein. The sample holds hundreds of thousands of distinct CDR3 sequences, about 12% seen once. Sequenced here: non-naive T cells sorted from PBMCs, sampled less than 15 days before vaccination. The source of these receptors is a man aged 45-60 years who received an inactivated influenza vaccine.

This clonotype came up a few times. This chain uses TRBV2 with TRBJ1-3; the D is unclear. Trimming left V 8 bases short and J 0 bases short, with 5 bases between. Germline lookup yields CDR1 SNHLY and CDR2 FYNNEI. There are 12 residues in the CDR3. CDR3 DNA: TGTGCCAGCGAAAACTCTGGAAACACCATATATTTT. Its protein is CASENSGNTIYF.

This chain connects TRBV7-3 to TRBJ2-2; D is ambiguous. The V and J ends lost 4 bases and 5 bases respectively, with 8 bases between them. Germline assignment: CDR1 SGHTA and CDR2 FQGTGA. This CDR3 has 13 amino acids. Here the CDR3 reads CASSSVATGELFF. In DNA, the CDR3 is TGTGCCAGCAGCTCCGTCGCTACCGGGGAGCTGTTTTTT.

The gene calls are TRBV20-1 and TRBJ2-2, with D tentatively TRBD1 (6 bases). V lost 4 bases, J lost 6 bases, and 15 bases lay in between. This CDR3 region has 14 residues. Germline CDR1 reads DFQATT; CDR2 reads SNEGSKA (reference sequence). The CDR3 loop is CSAKMRTDPGELFF. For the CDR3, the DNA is TGCAGTGCTAAAATGCGGACAGACCCCGGGGAGCTGTTTTTT.

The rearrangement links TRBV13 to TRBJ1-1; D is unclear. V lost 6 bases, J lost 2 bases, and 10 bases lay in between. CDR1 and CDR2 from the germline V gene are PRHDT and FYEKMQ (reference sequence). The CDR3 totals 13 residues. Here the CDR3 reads CASRLSRNTEAFF. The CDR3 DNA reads TGTGCCAGCAGGCTGAGCAGAAACACTGAAGCTTTCTTT.

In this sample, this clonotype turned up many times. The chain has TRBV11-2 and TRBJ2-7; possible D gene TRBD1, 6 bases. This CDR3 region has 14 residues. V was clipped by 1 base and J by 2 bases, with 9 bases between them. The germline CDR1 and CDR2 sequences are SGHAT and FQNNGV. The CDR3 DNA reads TGTGCCAGCAGCTTAGCTGGGGACACCTACGAGCAGTACTTC. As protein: CASSLAGDTYEQYF.

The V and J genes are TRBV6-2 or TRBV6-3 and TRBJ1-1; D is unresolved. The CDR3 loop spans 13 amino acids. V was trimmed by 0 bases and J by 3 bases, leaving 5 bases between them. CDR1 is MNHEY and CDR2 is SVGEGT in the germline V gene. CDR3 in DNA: TGTGCCAGCAGTTACTCGGCTCACACTGAAGCTTTCTTT. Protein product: CASSYSAHTEAFF.

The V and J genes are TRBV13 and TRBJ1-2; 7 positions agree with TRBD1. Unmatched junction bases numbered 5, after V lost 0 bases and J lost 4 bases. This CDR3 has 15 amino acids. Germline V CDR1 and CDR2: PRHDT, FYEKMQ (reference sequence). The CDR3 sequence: CASSLGEGTVYGYTF. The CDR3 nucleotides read TGTGCCAGCAGCTTAGGGGAAGGGACAGTCTATGGCTACACCTTC.

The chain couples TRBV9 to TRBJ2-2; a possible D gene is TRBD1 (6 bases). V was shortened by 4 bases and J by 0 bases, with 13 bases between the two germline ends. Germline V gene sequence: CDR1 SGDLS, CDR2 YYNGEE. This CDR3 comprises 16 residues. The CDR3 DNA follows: TGTGCCAGCAGCCCCCGACAGGCCGCGAACACCGGGGAGCTGTTTTTT. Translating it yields CASSPRQAANTGELFF.

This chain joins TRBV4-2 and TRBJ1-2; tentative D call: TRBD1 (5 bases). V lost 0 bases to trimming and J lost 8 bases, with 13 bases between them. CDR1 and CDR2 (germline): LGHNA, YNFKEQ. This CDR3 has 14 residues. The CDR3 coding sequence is TGTGCCAGCAGCCAAGATCCCAGGGTCGGGGGCTACACCTTC. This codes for CASSQDPRVGGYTF.

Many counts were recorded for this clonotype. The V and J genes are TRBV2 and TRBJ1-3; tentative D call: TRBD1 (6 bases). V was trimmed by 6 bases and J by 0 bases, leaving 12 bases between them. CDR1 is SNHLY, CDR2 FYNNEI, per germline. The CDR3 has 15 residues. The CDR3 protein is CASSDRIFSGNTIYF. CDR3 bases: TGTGCCAGCAGCGACAGGATCTTCTCTGGAAACACCATATATTTT.

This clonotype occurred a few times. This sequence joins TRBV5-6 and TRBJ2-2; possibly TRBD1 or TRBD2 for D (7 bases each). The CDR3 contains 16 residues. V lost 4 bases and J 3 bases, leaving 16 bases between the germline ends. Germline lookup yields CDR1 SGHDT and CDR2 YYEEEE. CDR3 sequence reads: CASSAQGGRDTGELFF. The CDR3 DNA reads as TGTGCCAGCAGCGCCCAGGGGGGGCGGGACACCGGGGAGCTGTTTTTT. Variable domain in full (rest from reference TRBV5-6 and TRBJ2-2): DAGVTQSPTHLIKTRGQQVTLRCSPKSGHDTVSWYQQALGQGPQFIFQYYEEEERQRGNFPDRFSGHQFPNYSSELNVNALLLGDSALYLCASSAQGGRDTGELFFGEGSRLTVL.

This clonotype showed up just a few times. This CDR3 is CASSKQGSYGYTF. The CDR3 DNA is TGTGCCAGCAGCAAACAGGGGTCCTATGGCTACACCTTC. The V gene is TRBV27, the J gene TRBJ1-2; 7 positions match TRBD1. The J segment lost 4 bases and the V segment lost 6 bases, leaving 5 bases of the junction unmatched. Germline lookup yields CDR1 MNHEY and CDR2 SMNVEV (reference sequence). The length of the CDR3 is 13 residues.

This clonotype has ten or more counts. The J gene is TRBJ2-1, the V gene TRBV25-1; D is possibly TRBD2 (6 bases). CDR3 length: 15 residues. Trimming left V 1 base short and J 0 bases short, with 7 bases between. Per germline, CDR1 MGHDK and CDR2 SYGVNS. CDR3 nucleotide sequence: TGTGCCAGCAGTGAATTCGGGAGCTCCTACAATGAGCAGTTCTTC. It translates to CASSEFGSSYNEQFF.

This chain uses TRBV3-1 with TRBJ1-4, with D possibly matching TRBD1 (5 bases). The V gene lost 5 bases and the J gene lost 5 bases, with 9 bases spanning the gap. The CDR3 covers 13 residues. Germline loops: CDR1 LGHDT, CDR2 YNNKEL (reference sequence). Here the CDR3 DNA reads TGTGCCAGCAGCGGCAGGGTGAATGAAAAACTGTTTTTT. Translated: CASSGRVNEKLFF. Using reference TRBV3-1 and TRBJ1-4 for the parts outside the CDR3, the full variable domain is DTAVSQTPKYLVTQMGNDKSIKCEQNLGHDTMYWYKQDSKKFLKIMFSYNNKELIINETVPNRFSPKSPDKAHLNLHINSLELGDSAVYFCASSGRVNEKLFFGSGTQLSVL.

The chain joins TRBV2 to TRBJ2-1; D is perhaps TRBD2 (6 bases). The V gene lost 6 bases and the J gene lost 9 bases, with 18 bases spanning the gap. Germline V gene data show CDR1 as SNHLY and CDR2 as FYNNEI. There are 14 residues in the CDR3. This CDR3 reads CASSPEATSSEQFF. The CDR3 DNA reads TGTGCCAGCAGCCCAGAGGCAACTAGCAGTGAGCAGTTCTTC.

This CDR3 is CASSLGRFAGELFF. The DNA for the CDR3 is TGCGCCAGCAGCTTGGGAAGGTTCGCCGGGGAGCTGTTTTTT. The chain couples TRBV5-1 to TRBJ2-2; D not certain. The CDR3 contains 14 residues. In germline, CDR1 is SGHRS, CDR2 YFSETQ. V was cut by 0 bases and J by 6 bases, with 9 bases left in between.

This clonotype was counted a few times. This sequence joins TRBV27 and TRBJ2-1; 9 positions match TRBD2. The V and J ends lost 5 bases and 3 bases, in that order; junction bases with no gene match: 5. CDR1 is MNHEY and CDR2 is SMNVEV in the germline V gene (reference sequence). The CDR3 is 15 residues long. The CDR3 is CASSPQTSGYNEQFF. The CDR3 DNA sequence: TGTGCCAGCAGTCCCCAGACTAGCGGCTACAATGAGCAGTTCTTC.

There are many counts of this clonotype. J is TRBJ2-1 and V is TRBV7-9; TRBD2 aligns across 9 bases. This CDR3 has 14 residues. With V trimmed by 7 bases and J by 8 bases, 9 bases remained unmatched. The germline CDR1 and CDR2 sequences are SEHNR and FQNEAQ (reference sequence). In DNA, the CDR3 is TGTGCCAGCACCATAGCGGGAGTTGTCGATGAGCAGTTCTTC. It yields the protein CASTIAGVVDEQFF.

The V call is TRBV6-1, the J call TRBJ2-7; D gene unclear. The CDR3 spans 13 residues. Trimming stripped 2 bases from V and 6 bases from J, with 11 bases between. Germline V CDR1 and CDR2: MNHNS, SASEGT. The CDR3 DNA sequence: TGTGCCAGCAGTGAACGGCCAGCTCGCGAGCAGTACTTC. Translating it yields CASSERPAREQYF.

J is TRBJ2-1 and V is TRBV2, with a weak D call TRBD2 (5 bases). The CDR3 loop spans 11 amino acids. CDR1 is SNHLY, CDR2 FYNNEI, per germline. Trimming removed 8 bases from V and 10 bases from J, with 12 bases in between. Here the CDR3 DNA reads TGTGCCAGCGGCCTCACTAGGGAGCAGTTCTTC. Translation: CASGLTREQFF. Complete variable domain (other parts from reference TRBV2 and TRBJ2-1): EPEVTQTPSHQVTQMGQEVILRCVPISNHLYFYWYRQILGQKVEFLVSFYNNEISEKSEIFDDQFSVERPDGSNFTLKIRSTKLEDSAMYFCASGLTREQFFGPGTRLTVL.